A single sample is the source of the 15 T cell receptor beta chains below, sequenced in a study of blood T cells in healthy people across ages. A second roughly 7 to 11 cycle PCR used barcoded and J-beta primers. TCRdb ran MiXCR on the 5' RACE reads and lists one entry per CDR3 protein. The sample gives 850,000 to 1,100,000 distinct CDR3 sequences, 30% to 40% of which show up once; roughly 13% is in the top ten. Material: blood. These receptors were taken from a man between 18 and 29 years old in good health.

This chain uses TRBV20-1 with TRBJ1-5, with a weak D call TRBD1 (6 bases). V lost 6 bases, J lost 6 bases, and 18 bases lay in between. Germline-derived CDR1 and CDR2 are DFQATT and SNEGSKA (reference sequence). This CDR3 is built from 14 residues. DNA for the CDR3: TGCAGTGCCCTAGTCGAGAGGGGGGGTCAGCCCCAGCATTTT. Amino acid sequence: CSALVERGGQPQHF.

The CDR3 sequence: CASSEGTNEKLFF. The DNA of the CDR3 is TGTGCCAGCAGCGAGGGAACTAATGAAAAACTGTTTTTT. The rearrangement joins TRBV9 to TRBJ1-4; no clear D. CDR3 length: 13 residues. V lost 3 bases and J lost 1, with 4 bases in between. Germline V gene lookup returns CDR1 SGDLS and CDR2 YYNGEE. The full variable domain, in which reference TRBV9 and TRBJ1-4 provide the parts outside the CDR3, is DSGVTQTPKHLITATGQRVTLRCSPRSGDLSVYWYQQSLDQGLQFLIQYYNGEERAKGNILERFSAQQFPDLHSELNLSSLELGDSALYFCASSEGTNEKLFFGSGTQLSVL.

This clonotype was observed a few times. This rearrangement joins TRBV18 to TRBJ2-1, with a tentative D call TRBD2 (8 bases). The V end lost 3 bases, the J end lost 4 bases, and 22 bases lay between the germline ends. The germline V gene encodes CDR1 KGHSH and CDR2 LQKENI. The CDR3 is 18 residues long. Written as DNA, the CDR3 is TGTGCCAGCTCACCGCTTATCGGGAGGGGGCGCAGGTACAATGAGCAGTTCTTC. Protein product: CASSPLIGRGRRYNEQFF.

This chain joins TRBV7-9 and TRBJ1-5, with D possibly TRBD1 on 5 matching bases. Trimming cost V 5 bases and J 3 bases, with 14 bases left between them. Germline V CDR1 and CDR2: SEHNR, FQNEAQ (reference sequence). The CDR3 is made up of 15 amino acids. CDR3 in amino acids: CASSPDSPINQPQHF. The CDR3 coding sequence is TGTGCCAGCAGCCCCGACAGTCCGATCAATCAGCCCCAGCATTTT.

The CDR3 DNA sequence: TGTGCCAGCAGCCTTTACGGGGGGGCCTGGAATGAGCAGTTCTTC. Protein product: CASSLYGGAWNEQFF. The chain employs TRBV7-2 and TRBJ2-1; 8 bases align to TRBD2. V was clipped by 5 bases and J by 7 bases; unmatched bases: 10. CDR1 is SGHTA and CDR2 is FQGNSA in the germline V gene. The CDR3 consists of 15 residues. The full variable domain, rest sourced from reference TRBV7-2 and TRBJ2-1, is GAGVSQSPSNKVTEKGKDVELRCDPISGHTALYWYRQSLGQGLEFLIYFQGNSAPDKSGLPSDRFSAERTGGSVSTLTIQRTQQEDSAVYLCASSLYGGAWNEQFFGPGTRLTVL.

The chain carries TRBV6-2 or TRBV6-3 and TRBJ2-5; 13 nucleotides agree with TRBD2. The J call may be incorrect, as the DNA end agrees better with TRBJ2-7. The CDR3 has 16 residues. Germline CDR1 and CDR2: MNHEY and SVGEGT. CDR3 sequence: CASSTPRTSGGFEQYF. The DNA for the CDR3 is TGTGCCAGCAGCACTCCCCGGACTAGCGGGGGTTTCGAGCAGTACTTC.

The chain uses TRBV6-6 and TRBJ1-4, with D tentatively TRBD1 (6 bases). The CDR3 runs 13 residues. Per the germline V gene, CDR1 is MNHNY and CDR2 is SVGAGI (reference sequence). V shed 8 bases and J shed 8 bases, with 15 bases lying between them. The CDR3 DNA follows: TGTGCCAGCTATACAGGGTTTGGGGAAAAACTGTTTTTT. This gives the protein CASYTGFGEKLFF.

V and J are TRBV6-1 and TRBJ2-7; 8 nucleotides agree with TRBD1. Trimming cost V 2 bases and J 2 bases; bases outside gene matches: 11. CDR1 and CDR2 (germline): MNHNS, SASEGT. The CDR3 runs 17 residues. CDR3 DNA: TGTGCCAGCAGTGAAAGGTGGACAGGGATGTTTGCCTACGAGCAGTACTTC. It specifies CASSERWTGMFAYEQYF.

CDR3 residues: CASSSTQIPNQPQHF. In DNA form, the CDR3 reads TGTGCCAGCAGCTCCACCCAGATACCCAATCAGCCCCAGCATTTT. The rearrangement joins TRBV9 to TRBJ1-5; the D is unclear. V shed 4 bases and J shed 3 bases, with 14 bases lying between them. Germline loops: CDR1 SGDLS, CDR2 YYNGEE. The CDR3 length is 15 residues.

This clonotype has ten or more counts. The chain is built from TRBV6-2 or TRBV6-3 and TRBJ1-5, with TRBD1 matching 12 bases. Germline-derived CDR1 and CDR2 are MNHEY and SVGEGT. CDR3 size: 15 residues. Unmatched junction bases numbered 2, after V lost 2 bases and J lost 6 bases. The DNA of the CDR3 is TGTGCCAGCAGTTACGGGACAGGGGGCGGTCAGCCCCAGCATTTT. Translation gives CASSYGTGGGQPQHF.

The chain carries TRBV7-9 and TRBJ1-4; D remains unclear. The CDR3 is 14 amino acids. CDR1 SEHNR and CDR2 FQNEAQ come from the germline V gene (reference sequence). V gave up 4 bases and J gave up 6 bases, with 12 bases separating them. CDR3 amino acids: CASSSAGRDEKLFF. The CDR3 nucleotides are TGTGCCAGCAGCTCGGCGGGTAGGGATGAAAAACTGTTTTTT. The full variable domain, with the rest looked up from reference TRBV7-9 and TRBJ1-4, is DTGVSQNPRHKITKRGQNVTFRCDPISEHNRLYWYRQTLGQGPEFLTYFQNEAQLEKSRLLSDRFSAERPKGSFSTLEIQRTEQGDSAMYLCASSSAGRDEKLFFGSGTQLSVL.

The chain joins TRBV12-3 or TRBV12-4 to TRBJ1-1; D not certain. The CDR3 length is 14 residues. Trimming took 6 bases from V and 1 from J, leaving 12 bases between them. CDR3 in amino acids: CASSLPAANTEAFF. The CDR3 DNA sequence: TGTGCCAGCAGCCTCCCCGCGGCGAACACTGAAGCTTTCTTT.

This clonotype turned up a few times. The chain uses TRBV20-1 and TRBJ1-4, with 8 nucleotides matching TRBD1. CDR1 is DFQATT, CDR2 SNEGSKA, per germline (reference sequence). J gave up 5 bases and V 2 bases, and 4 bases lay outside the gene matches. The CDR3 covers 14 residues. The CDR3 loop reads CSARTGTGNEKLFF. The CDR3 nucleotides are TGCAGTGCTAGAACCGGGACAGGAAATGAAAAACTGTTTTTT.

The J gene is TRBJ2-5, the V gene TRBV5-1; 7 bases are shared with TRBD2. The CDR3 is made up of 15 amino acids. Germline V gene data show CDR1 as SGHRS and CDR2 as YFSETQ. Trimming cost V 5 bases and J 0 bases; bases outside gene matches: 7. CDR3 nucleotides: TGCGCCAGCAGGGCCGGAGCGGGGTACCAAGAGACCCAGTACTTC. Protein sequence: CASRAGAGYQETQYF.

This chain uses TRBV7-2 with TRBJ2-5; 9 bases fit TRBD2. Germline assignment: CDR1 SGHTA and CDR2 FQGNSA. This CDR3 has 15 residues. The junction had 5 bases not matched to a gene; V was cut back by 4 bases and J by 2 bases. Here the CDR3 DNA reads TGTGCCAGCAGCTCGGCTAGCGGGGATCAAGAGACCCAGTACTTC. It translates to CASSSASGDQETQYF.